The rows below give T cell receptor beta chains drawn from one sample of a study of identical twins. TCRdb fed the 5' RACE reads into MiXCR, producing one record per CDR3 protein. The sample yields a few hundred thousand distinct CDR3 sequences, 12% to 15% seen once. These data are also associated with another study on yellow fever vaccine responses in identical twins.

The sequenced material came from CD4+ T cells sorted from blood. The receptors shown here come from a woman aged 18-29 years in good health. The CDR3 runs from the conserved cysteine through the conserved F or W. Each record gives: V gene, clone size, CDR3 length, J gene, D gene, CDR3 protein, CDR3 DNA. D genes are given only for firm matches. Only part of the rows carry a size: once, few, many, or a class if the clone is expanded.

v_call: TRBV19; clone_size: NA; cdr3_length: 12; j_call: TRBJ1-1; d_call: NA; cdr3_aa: CASTARGAEAFF; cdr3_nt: TGTGCCAGTACGGCCCGGGGGGCTGAAGCTTTCTTT
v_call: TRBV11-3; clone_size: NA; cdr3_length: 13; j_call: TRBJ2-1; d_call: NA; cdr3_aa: CASSLDRHNEQFF; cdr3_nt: TGTGCCAGCAGCTTAGACCGCCACAATGAGCAGTTCTTC
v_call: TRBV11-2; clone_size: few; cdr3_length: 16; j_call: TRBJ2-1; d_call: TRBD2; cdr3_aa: CASSPGLAGMYNEQFF; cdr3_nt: TGTGCCAGCAGCCCCGGACTAGCGGGGATGTACAATGAGCAGTTCTTC
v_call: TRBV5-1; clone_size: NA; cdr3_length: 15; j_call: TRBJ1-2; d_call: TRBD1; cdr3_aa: CASSLDRGLGYGYTF; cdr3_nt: TGCGCCAGCAGCTTGGACAGGGGGCTCGGCTATGGCTACACCTTC
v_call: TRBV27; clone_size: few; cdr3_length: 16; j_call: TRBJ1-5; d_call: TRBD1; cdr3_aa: CASSGSEQGMNQPQHF; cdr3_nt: TGTGCCAGCAGTGGAAGTGAACAGGGGATGAATCAGCCCCAGCATTTT
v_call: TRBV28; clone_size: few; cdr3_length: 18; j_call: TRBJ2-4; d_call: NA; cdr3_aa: CASSGGAHTNLAKNIQYF; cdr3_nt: TGTGCCAGCAGTGGGGGGGCACATACAAACTTAGCCAAAAACATTCAGTACTTC
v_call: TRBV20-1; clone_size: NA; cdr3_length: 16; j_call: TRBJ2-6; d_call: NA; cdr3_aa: CSARNRFRSGANVLTF; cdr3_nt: TGCAGTGCTAGAAACAGGTTCCGCTCTGGGGCCAACGTCCTGACTTTC
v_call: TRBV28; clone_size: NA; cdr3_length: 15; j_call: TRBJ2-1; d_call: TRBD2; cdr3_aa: CASRPESGRGAEQFF; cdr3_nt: TGTGCCAGCAGACCCGAGAGCGGGCGGGGGGCTGAGCAGTTCTTC
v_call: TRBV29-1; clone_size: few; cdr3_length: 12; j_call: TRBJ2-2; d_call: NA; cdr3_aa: CSVPDWTGELFF; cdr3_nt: TGCAGCGTCCCGGACTGGACCGGGGAGCTGTTTTTT
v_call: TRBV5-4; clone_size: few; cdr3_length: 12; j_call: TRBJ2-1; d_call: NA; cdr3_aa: CASTWGNNEQFF; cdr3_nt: TGTGCCAGCACCTGGGGTAACAATGAGCAGTTCTTC